This T cell receptor beta chain derives from a study of T cells after yellow fever vaccination. The V and J ends lost 0 bases and 5 bases respectively, with 23 bases between them. The CDR3 extends over 19 amino acids. From germline, CDR1 is LNHDA and CDR2 SQIVND (reference sequence). Whole-study results and caveats: In FACS-sorted repertoires, abundant clonotypes from the bulk population could appear as contaminants.

TCRdb independently ran MiXCR on the 5' RACE reads; one entry per CDR3 protein. In the table there are just under 600,000 distinct CDR3 sequences, roughly 13% of which are singletons. This clonotype has more than one count but fewer than ten. What it recognizes is unknown. Sequenced material: PBMCs, taken on the day of the yellow fever booster vaccination. The TCR sequence derives from a man between 25 and 39 years old who received the YFV17D yellow fever vaccine. The rearrangement links TRBV19 to TRBJ1-5, with D possibly being TRBD1 (6 bases). CDR3 coding DNA: TGTGCCAGTAGTATAGATTGGACCCCCACAGGGAAGAAGTATCAGCCCCAGCATTTT. Encoded protein: CASSIDWTPTGKKYQPQHF.